Following are 28 T cell receptor beta chains from one sample sequenced in a study of T cells in Graves' hyperthyroidism and ophthalmopathy (dated by TCRdb to about 2019). Library preparation employed multiplex PCR. Reads for this sample came from an Illumina HiSeq 2000. The TCR beta CDR3 regions were amplified from RNA transcripts. The first round of RT-PCR for the TCR CDR3 was performed with the HTBI primer set and the Qiagen OneStep RT-PCR kit. The public sequencing data were trimmed at Q25 with fastp and processed into clonotypes with MiXCR by TCRdb, which kept only in-frame beta chains. Records with the same CDR3 protein are collapsed into one entry carrying the most frequent genes and DNA. Within this sample are 450,000 to 500,000 distinct CDR3 sequences, with around a fifth of them counted one time only. In total, the top ten clones hold roughly 49% of the sample. The sample comprised blood. Source of these receptors: a woman aged 70 to 79 with Graves' ophthalmopathy.

The chain links TRBV5-1 to TRBJ2-1; perhaps TRBD2 as D (5 bases). The CDR3 runs 13 residues. CDR1 and CDR2 from the germline V gene are SGHRS and YFSETQ. Trimming shortened V by 5 bases and J by 5 bases, and 11 bases separated the two germline ends. The CDR3 is CASSNRGHNEQFF. CDR3 coding DNA: TGCGCCAGCAGTAATCGCGGGCACAATGAGCAGTTCTTC.

The chain employs TRBV5-4 and TRBJ1-2; 8 nucleotides line up with TRBD1. The CDR3 runs to 12 residues. Germline V gene sequence: CDR1 SGHNT, CDR2 YYREEE (reference sequence). V was clipped by 4 bases and J by 8 bases; unmatched bases: 4. CDR3 sequence reads: CASSSDRGGYTF. The CDR3, as DNA: TGTGCCAGCAGCAGCGACAGGGGAGGCTACACCTTC.

This clonotype was seen a handful of times. V is TRBV5-4 and J is TRBJ2-1; 13 bases line up with TRBD2. V shed 4 bases, J shed 3 bases, and the junction held 4 bases outside the gene matches. CDR1 is SGHNT and CDR2 is YYREEE in the germline V gene (reference sequence). The CDR3 is 16 residues long. In DNA, the CDR3 is TGTGCCAGCAGCCCTCGGACTAGCGGGAGCTACAATGAGCAGTTCTTC. This sequence encodes CASSPRTSGSYNEQFF.

The chain couples TRBV12-3 or TRBV12-4 to TRBJ1-4; maybe TRBD1 (5 bases). The CDR3 has 13 amino acids. The V gene lost 8 bases and the J gene lost 7 bases, with 14 bases spanning the gap. DNA for the CDR3: TGTGCCAGCCGGCAGGGTTGGGGTGAAAAACTGTTTTTT. Translation: CASRQGWGEKLFF.

V is TRBV7-3 and J is TRBJ2-1; either TRBD1 or TRBD2 may fit D (6 bases each). This CDR3 contains 15 residues. Germline CDR1 SGHTA, CDR2 FQGTGA. V was shortened by 4 bases and J by 8 bases, with 18 bases between the two germline ends. CDR3 DNA: TGTGCCAGCAGCTCCCGCCCGGGGGCAGGAGATGAGCAGTTCTTC. Encoded protein: CASSSRPGAGDEQFF.

The chain links TRBV3-1 to TRBJ2-7; 10 bases are shared with TRBD2. Trimming at V came to 0 bases and at J to 6 bases, leaving 11 bases not matched to a gene. The length of the CDR3 is 17 residues. Germline V gene lookup returns CDR1 LGHDT and CDR2 YNNKEL (reference sequence). The CDR3 DNA follows: TGTGCCAGCAGCCAAGATTGGACTAGCGGATTCATCGCCGAGCAGTACTTC. This translates into CASSQDWTSGFIAEQYF.

CDR3 sequence (DNA): TGCAGCGTTGACGGGATTGAAGCTTTCTTT. Encoded protein: CSVDGIEAFF. The rearrangement links TRBV29-1 to TRBJ1-1; the D is unclear. The V and J ends lost 3 bases and 7 bases respectively, with 6 bases between them. Germline V CDR1 and CDR2: SQVTM, ANQGSEA. The CDR3 runs 10 residues. Looking up the rest from reference TRBV29-1 and TRBJ1-1 gives the full variable domain: SAVISQKPSRDICQRGTSLTIQCQVDSQVTMMFWYRQQPGQSLTLIATANQGSEATYESGFVIDKFPISRPNLTFSTLTVSNMSPEDSSIYLCSVDGIEAFFGQGTRLTVV.

V usage is TRBV27 and J usage is TRBJ1-5; D is perhaps TRBD1 (6 bases). CDR3 length equals 17 residues. CDR1 and CDR2 from the germline V gene are MNHEY and SMNVEV (reference sequence). Trimming pared 5 bases from V and 2 bases from J, leaving 19 bases between. DNA of the CDR3: TGTGCCAGCAGTCCCCGTCGACAGGTATCTGGCAATCAGCCCCAGCATTTT. This codes for CASSPRRQVSGNQPQHF.

The sample holds a few counts of this clonotype. The chain uses TRBV5-1 and TRBJ1-2, with unresolved D. The CDR3 contains 13 residues. CDR1 and CDR2 from the germline V gene are SGHRS and YFSETQ. Trimming removed 5 bases at V and 8 bases at J, with 16 bases between. Here the CDR3 reads CASRFGEARGYTF. The CDR3 DNA is TGCGCCAGCAGATTCGGGGAAGCTCGGGGCTACACCTTC. The full variable domain, its missing parts supplied by reference TRBV5-1 and TRBJ1-2, is KAGVTQTPRYLIKTRGQQVTLSCSPISGHRSVSWYQQTPGQGLQFLFEYFSETQRNKGNFPGRFSGRQFSNSRSEMNVSTLELGDSALYLCASRFGEARGYTFGSGTRLTVV.

To note about this clonotype: The conserved phenylalanine or tryptophan normally closing the CDR3 is absent here, so this likely arose from a read error. V is TRBV2 and J is TRBJ1-2; TRBD1 aligns across 7 bases. Germline V lookup: CDR1 SNHLY, CDR2 FYNNEI. The V segment lost 5 bases and the J segment 1 base; nucleotides outside the gene matches: 7. The CDR3 consists of 15 residues. The CDR3 DNA reads as TGTGCCAGCAGTAGGCGGGACAGAATTAACTATGGCTACACCTGC. Amino acids: CASSRRDRINYGYTC.

This rearrangement joins TRBV30 to TRBJ2-1, with D maybe TRBD1 (6 bases). V lost 2 bases and J lost 8, with 13 bases in between. Germline V gene sequence: CDR1 GTSNPN, CDR2 SVGIG (reference sequence). The CDR3 extends over 13 amino acids. The CDR3 sequence: CAWSTGLLHEQFF. The CDR3 coding sequence is TGTGCCTGGAGTACAGGGCTACTGCATGAGCAGTTCTTC.

This clonotype came up a few times. The rearrangement joins TRBV4-2 to TRBJ1-2, with D perhaps matching TRBD1 (6 bases). There are 18 residues in the CDR3. V was trimmed by 1 base and J by 8 bases, leaving 26 bases between them. Germline lookup yields CDR1 LGHNA and CDR2 YNFKEQ. The CDR3 loop is CASSQGVGGTSAPRGYTF. The DNA for the CDR3 is TGTGCCAGCAGCCAAGGAGTCGGCGGGACAAGCGCCCCGCGGGGCTACACCTTC.

The chain employs TRBV18 and TRBJ2-5, with D tentatively TRBD1 (6 bases). Germline CDR1 and CDR2: KGHSH and LQKENI. V lost 2 bases and J 12 bases, leaving 10 bases between the germline ends. The CDR3 sequence is 11 residues long. CDR3 coding DNA: TGTGCCAGCTCACCAACAGGGCCCAAGTACTTC. Translating it yields CASSPTGPKYF.

The sample holds many counts of this clonotype. The chain links TRBV11-2 to TRBJ2-1; D gene unclear. This CDR3 contains 12 residues. The V gene lost 0 bases and the J gene lost 15 bases, with 12 bases spanning the gap. Looked up from germline, CDR1 is SGHAT and CDR2 is FQNNGV. CDR3 sequence (DNA): TGTGCCAGCAGCTTAGATCTGGGGTACGTGTTCTTC. This codes for CASSLDLGYVFF.

The rearrangement links TRBV6-1 to TRBJ2-7; 9 bases are a match to TRBD1. Per germline, CDR1 MNHNS and CDR2 SASEGT. The J segment lost 7 bases and the V segment lost 7 bases, leaving 8 bases of the junction unmatched. The CDR3 contains 13 residues. Here the CDR3 reads CASNGQGFGEQYF. CDR3 sequence (DNA): TGTGCCAGCAACGGACAGGGGTTTGGGGAGCAGTACTTC.

The V and J genes are TRBV7-9 and TRBJ2-1; D may match TRBD1 or TRBD2 (5 bases each). From germline, CDR1 is SEHNR and CDR2 FQNEAQ (reference sequence). The V end lost 1 base, the J end lost 5 bases, and 21 bases lay between the germline ends. CDR3 length equals 18 residues. The CDR3 DNA reads TGTGCCAGCAGCTTAGTACTCCCGGGACCTGTAAAGCACAATGAGCAGTTCTTC. This translates into CASSLVLPGPVKHNEQFF.

The chain uses TRBV20-1 and TRBJ1-5; 9 bases are shared with TRBD1. Trimming at V came to 3 bases and at J to 0 bases, leaving 6 bases not matched to a gene. This CDR3 is built from 16 residues. Germline CDR1 and CDR2: DFQATT and SNEGSKA (reference sequence). The CDR3 protein is CSASPDRGYSNQPQHF. For the CDR3, the DNA is TGCAGTGCTAGCCCGGACAGGGGCTATAGCAATCAGCCCCAGCATTTT.

Of note for this clonotype: A much larger clonotype is one base distant, so this may be a read error. The chain couples TRBV6-6 to TRBJ2-3, with D tentatively TRBD1 (5 bases). Germline V gene lookup returns CDR1 MNHNY and CDR2 SVGAGI (reference sequence). V was clipped by 0 bases and J by 2 bases, with 18 bases between them. The CDR3 covers 18 residues. CDR3 nucleotide sequence: TGTGCCAGCAGTTACTCATCTTTGGCAGGGCCGGTCACAGATACGCAGTATTTT. This translates into CASSYSSLAGPVTDTQYF.

The CDR3 sequence is CSVDLAGNTGELFF. Here the CDR3 DNA reads TGCAGCGTTGATCTAGCGGGGAACACCGGGGAGCTGTTTTTT. This chain links TRBV29-1 with TRBJ2-2, with 8 bases that match TRBD2. Per the germline V gene, CDR1 is SQVTM and CDR2 is ANQGSEA. V was pared by 3 bases and J by 1 base, with 1 base of the junction left unmatched. The CDR3 runs to 14 residues.

This clonotype came up a few times. The chain recombines TRBV5-1 with TRBJ2-1; tentative D call: TRBD2 (5 bases). Trimming left V 4 bases short and J 5 bases short, with 13 bases between. The CDR3 runs to 14 residues. Germline values: CDR1 SGHRS, CDR2 YFSETQ. The CDR3: CASSPISGDNEQFF. The CDR3 nucleotides are TGCGCCAGCAGCCCAATCAGCGGAGACAATGAGCAGTTCTTC. Full variable domain (missing parts from reference TRBV5-1 and TRBJ2-1): KAGVTQTPRYLIKTRGQQVTLSCSPISGHRSVSWYQQTPGQGLQFLFEYFSETQRNKGNFPGRFSGRQFSNSRSEMNVSTLELGDSALYLCASSPISGDNEQFFGPGTRLTVL.

At least ten counts were recorded for this clonotype. J is TRBJ1-4 and V is TRBV7-9; TRBD1 is a possible D gene (5 bases). V lost 5 bases and J 6 bases, leaving 13 bases between the germline ends. The germline CDR1 and CDR2 sequences are SEHNR and FQNEAQ (reference sequence). CDR3 length equals 14 residues. CDR3 in DNA: TGTGCCAGCAGCCCAAGGGACGGATATGAAAAACTGTTTTTT. Translating it yields CASSPRDGYEKLFF.

This clonotype was recorded at least ten times. The genes are TRBV28 and TRBJ1-1; 7 nucleotides line up with TRBD1. Trimming took 5 bases from V and 0 from J; bases not matched to a gene: 3. Germline CDR1 reads MDHEN; CDR2 reads SYDVKM. The CDR3 spans 14 residues. In DNA, the CDR3 is TGTGCCAGCAGTCGGGACAGAGTGAACACTGAAGCTTTCTTT. Translating gives CASSRDRVNTEAFF.

On this clonotype itself: An end of the junction does not agree with germline; a read error may underlie this. The V and J genes are TRBV5-1 and TRBJ1-4; 9 bases align to TRBD1. The V gene's germline CDR1 is SGHRS and CDR2 YFSETQ. This CDR3 contains 13 residues. The DNA for the CDR3 is TGCGCCAGCAGTTCGGGACAGGGTGAAAAACTGTCTTTT. This sequence encodes CASSSGQGEKLSF. Together with reference TRBV5-1 and TRBJ1-4, the CDR3 gives the full variable domain: KAGVTQTPRYLIKTRGQQVTLSCSPISGHRSVSWYQQTPGQGLQFLFEYFSETQRNKGNFPGRFSGRQFSNSRSEMNVSTLELGDSALYLCASSSGQGEKLSFGSGTQLSVL.

The rearrangement links TRBV10-3 to TRBJ1-5, with D unclear. There are 17 residues in the CDR3. V lost 5 bases and J lost 7, with 24 bases in between. CDR1 and CDR2 (germline): ENHRY, SYGVKD. CDR3 in DNA: TGTGCCATCAGTCCCGGGATTACGGATCCCATGGCCCAGCCCCAGCATTTT. Translation: CAISPGITDPMAQPQHF.

This clonotype turned up a few times. The rearrangement uses TRBV12-3 or TRBV12-4 and TRBJ2-6; D uncertain. The CDR3 spans 15 residues. Trimming shortened V by 4 bases and J by 2 bases, and 9 bases separated the two germline ends. The CDR3 here is CASSSRTAGANVLTF. The DNA of the CDR3 is TGTGCCAGCAGTTCCCGGACGGCTGGGGCCAACGTCCTGACTTTC.

This clonotype came up a few times. CDR3 bases: TGTGCCAGTACTCGGACGGGAGATTTTGGAGCTTTCTTT. This codes for CASTRTGDFGAFF. This rearrangement joins TRBV19 to TRBJ1-1; D not resolved. CDR3 length: 13 amino acids. CDR1 is LNHDA, CDR2 SQIVND, per germline (reference sequence). V lost 7 bases, J lost 10 bases, and 19 bases lay in between.

This clonotype was seen only a few times. The junction departs from the called germline gene at one end, perhaps through a read error. V gene TRBV28 combines with J gene TRBJ1-1; no clear D gene. There are 14 residues in the CDR3. In germline, CDR1 is MDHEN, CDR2 SYDVKM. The CDR3 DNA reads as TGTGCCAGCAGCTTATGGATTGTGAACACTGAAGCTTTCTTT. Translation gives CASSLWIVNTEAFF.

In DNA form, the CDR3 reads TGTGCCAGCAATTCCCCCGAGCACACCGGGGAGCTGTTTTTT. Translation gives CASNSPEHTGELFF. V is TRBV6-5 and J is TRBJ2-2; D is unresolved. The CDR3 length is 14 residues. Germline V gene lookup returns CDR1 MNHEY and CDR2 SVGAGI. V lost 7 bases and J lost 3, with 12 bases in between.